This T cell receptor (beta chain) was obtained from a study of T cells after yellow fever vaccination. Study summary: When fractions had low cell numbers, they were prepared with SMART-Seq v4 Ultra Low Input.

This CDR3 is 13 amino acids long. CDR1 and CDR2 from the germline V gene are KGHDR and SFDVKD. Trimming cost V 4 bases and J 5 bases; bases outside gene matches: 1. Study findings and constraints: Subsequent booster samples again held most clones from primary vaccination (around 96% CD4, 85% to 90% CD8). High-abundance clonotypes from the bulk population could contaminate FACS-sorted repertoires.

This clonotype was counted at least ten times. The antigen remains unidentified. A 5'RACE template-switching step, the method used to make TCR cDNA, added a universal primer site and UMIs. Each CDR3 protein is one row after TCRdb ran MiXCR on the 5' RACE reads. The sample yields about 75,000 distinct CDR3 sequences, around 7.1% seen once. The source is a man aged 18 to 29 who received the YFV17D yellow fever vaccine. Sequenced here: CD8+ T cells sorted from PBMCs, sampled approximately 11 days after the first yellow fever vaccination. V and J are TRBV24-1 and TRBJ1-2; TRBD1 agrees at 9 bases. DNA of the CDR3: TGTGCCACCAGTGACGGGACAGGGTATGGCTACACCTTC. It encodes CATSDGTGYGYTF.